This TCR beta chain comes out of a study of shared clonotypes between healthy human individuals. Study-wide background: Three CD4 naive, three CD4 memory, two CD8 naive and one CD8 memory plate were used per donor.

Investigators spread the genomic DNA of each subset evenly over several immunoSEQ plates. Measured with immunoSEQ multiplex PCR; TCRdb has only the in-frame clones, and not every one. The table shows 2 million to 2.5 million clones, with more than 80% occurring only once. The study separated CD4+ cells into CD45RA+ naive and CD45RA-negative memory subsets. Germline loops: CDR1 KGHSH, CDR2 LQKENI. With V trimmed by 8 bases and J by 3 bases, 9 bases remained unmatched. The CDR3 runs 16 residues. Sequencing was carried out using naive CD4+ T cells from PBMCs. The subset is: CD45RA+ positively selected. The TCR sequence derives from a man aged 18 to 30 in good health. Some clones in this sample may be carry-over from other donors' samples. This chain connects TRBV18 to TRBJ2-6, with 8 positions matching TRBD1. CDR3 protein: CASLSQGAGGANVLTF. The CDR3 bases are TGTGCCAGCCTTTCTCAGGGGGCTGGTGGGGCCAACGTCCTGACTTTC.